This T cell receptor beta chain was sequenced in a study of early T cells in non-severe SARS-CoV-2 infection. This clonotype was counted at least ten times. Its antigen is unknown. TCRdb re-called the 5' RACE reads through MiXCR, storing one row per CDR3 protein. The data show some 83,000 distinct CDR3 sequences, 10% seen once. Germline CDR1 is SGHTA and CDR2 is FQGNSA. CDR3 length: 13 residues. V shed 6 bases and J shed 7 bases, with 10 bases lying between them. Overall study results and limits: Using VDJdb, the matching emphasized anti-spike CD8 responses while missing private and CD4 specificities.

This specimen consisted of whole blood, obtained at baseline. The receptor was isolated from an adult who was a healthcare worker with PCR-confirmed SARS-CoV-2 infection or an uninfected control (not recorded which). The genes are TRBV7-2 and TRBJ1-6; TRBD1 is a possible D gene (6 bases). In DNA form, the CDR3 reads TGTGCCAGCAGTCAAACAGGGAATTCACCCCTCCACTTT. This codes for CASSQTGNSPLHF.